These T cell receptor beta chains were read from a single sample in a study of memory CD8 T cells in hepatitis C reinfection. The data were produced by immunoSEQ multiplex PCR, yet TCRdb's version contains in-frame clones alone and is incomplete. This sample has under 60,000 clones, with roughly 90% found just once. Material for sequencing was naive CD8+ T cells sorted from blood. These receptors all stem from a man younger than 30 with hepatitis C virus infection. The CDR3 runs from the conserved cysteine through the conserved F or W. D genes are given only for firm matches. Clone size is given for some rows only: seen once, a few or many times, or a class if the clone is expanded.

V	D	J	size	CDR3	DNA
TRBV6-4	TRBD2	TRBJ2-1	.	CASSLAGGGNEQFF	TGTGCCAGCAGCCTAGCGGGAGGGGGCAATGAGCAGTTCTTC
TRBV6-5	.	TRBJ2-7	.	CASSYGGRTYEQYF	TGTGCCAGCAGTTATGGAGGGAGGACTTACGAGCAGTACTTC
TRBV2	.	TRBJ2-7	.	CASWEAYEQYF	TGTGCCAGCTGGGAGGCCTACGAGCAGTACTTC
TRBV15	TRBD1	TRBJ1-1	.	CATSRAGTGVLGNTEAFF	TGTGCCACCAGCAGGGCCGGGACAGGGGTACTCGGGAACACTGAAGCTTTCTTT
TRBV27	.	TRBJ2-1	.	CASSTPQGSYNEQFF	TGTGCCAGCAGTACCCCCCAGGGTTCCTACAATGAGCAGTTCTTC
TRBV18	TRBD1	TRBJ1-1	.	CASSPPDRGNTEAFF	TGTGCCAGCTCACCACCGGACAGGGGGAACACTGAAGCTTTCTTT
TRBV7-9	.	TRBJ1-5	.	CASSHGDSNQPQHF	TGTGCCAGCAGCCACGGGGATAGCAATCAGCCCCAGCATTTT
TRBV2	TRBD2	TRBJ2-1	.	CASSERSGGSYNEQFF	TGTGCCAGCAGTGAAAGAAGCGGGGGTTCCTACAATGAGCAGTTCTTC
TRBV4-1	.	TRBJ2-7	once	CASSHLQGTPYEQYF	TGCGCCAGCAGCCACCTACAGGGAACCCCTTACGAGCAGTACTTC
TRBV2	TRBD1	TRBJ1-5	.	CASTLGQGSNQPQHF	TGTGCCAGCACCTTGGGACAGGGGAGCAATCAGCCCCAGCATTTT
TRBV5-6	.	TRBJ1-1	.	CASSLSGHTEAFF	TGTGCCAGCAGCTTGAGCGGACACACTGAAGCTTTCTTT
TRBV7-9	.	TRBJ2-2	.	CASSLDRERVIDTGELFF	TGTGCCAGCAGCTTAGACAGGGAGAGAGTTATCGACACCGGGGAGCTGTTTTTT
TRBV7-9	.	TRBJ2-5	.	CASSLGSWETQYF	TGTGCCAGCAGCCTAGGGAGTTGGGAGACCCAGTACTTC
TRBV7-6	TRBD2	TRBJ2-1	.	CASSLSSGGSYNEQFF	TGTGCCAGCAGCTTGTCTAGCGGGGGGTCGTACAATGAGCAGTTCTTC
TRBV7-8	.	TRBJ2-3	.	CASSLEALTGDTQYF	TGTGCCAGCAGCTTAGAAGCCCTCACGGGGGATACGCAGTATTTT
TRBV7-9	TRBD1	TRBJ1-1	.	CASSLGQGMDTEAFF	TGTGCCAGCAGCTTAGGACAGGGGATGGACACTGAAGCTTTCTTT
TRBV2	.	TRBJ2-1	.	CASSEGHSSNEQFF	TGTGCCAGCAGTGAAGGTCACTCCTCCAATGAGCAGTTCTTC
TRBV6-5	.	TRBJ2-1	.	CASRDSSSYNEQFF	TGTGCCAGCAGAGACTCCAGCTCCTACAATGAGCAGTTCTTC
TRBV7-9	TRBD2	TRBJ2-1	.	CASSLYVGGGSSYNEQFF	TGTGCCAGCAGCTTATATGTGGGTGGCGGGAGCTCCTACAATGAGCAGTTCTTC
TRBV4-1	TRBD1	TRBJ2-3	.	CASSQGQGSTDTQYF	TGCGCCAGCAGCCAAGGACAGGGGAGCACAGATACGCAGTATTTT
TRBV7-2	.	TRBJ1-4	.	CASSLTFRHTTNEKLFF	TGTGCCAGCAGCTTAACCTTCAGACACACAACTAATGAAAAACTGTTTTTT
TRBV10-3	TRBD1	TRBJ1-1	.	CAISEGQGGTEAFF	TGTGCCATCAGTGAGGGACAGGGAGGCACTGAAGCTTTCTTT
TRBV6-1	TRBD2	TRBJ2-1	.	CASSASSGWNEQFF	TGTGCCAGCAGTGCTTCTAGCGGGTGGAATGAGCAGTTCTTC
TRBV11-1	TRBD2	TRBJ2-5	.	CASSPGLAGVETQYF	TGTGCCAGCAGCCCGGGACTAGCGGGAGTGGAGACCCAGTACTTC
TRBV10-2	.	TRBJ2-5	.	CASSDGSLGTQYF	TGCGCCAGCAGTGATGGGTCTCTAGGGACCCAGTACTTC
TRBV10-1	TRBD2	TRBJ2-1	.	CANSDSGYDNEQFF	TGCGCCAACAGTGATAGCGGGTACGACAATGAGCAGTTCTTC
TRBV28	TRBD2	TRBJ2-2	.	CAGRPPGGGELFF	TGTGCCGGCCGACCCCCGGGGGGCGGGGAGCTGTTTTTT